The 8 T cell receptor beta chains in this list originate from one sample, sequenced in a study of T-cell memory formation after mild COVID-19. TCRdb re-called the 5' RACE reads through MiXCR, storing one row per CDR3 protein. The data show under 250,000 distinct CDR3 sequences, with 15% seen just once and approximately 2.1% held by the top ten. The sequenced material came from PBMCs or a T cell subset sorted from them (not recorded which). These receptors were collected from an adult woman who had mild COVID-19 (a few samples of this study predate the infection). Cell type and time point are not known.

Only a few counts were recorded for this clonotype. The chain uses TRBV6-5 and TRBJ1-1, with TRBD1 matching over 7 bases. V lost 5 bases and J lost 5; bases outside the gene matches: 11. Germline-derived CDR1 and CDR2 are MNHEY and SVGAGI. The CDR3 length is 15 residues. The CDR3: CASSTDRALNTEAFF. The CDR3 coding sequence is TGTGCCAGCAGTACAGACAGGGCCCTAAATACTGAAGCTTTCTTT.

In its sample, this clonotype was seen a few times. The CDR3, as DNA: TGTGCCAGCAGCTCGCAGGGAGGTTCTACAGATACGCAGTATTTT. Its protein product is CASSSQGGSTDTQYF. The chain has TRBV7-2 and TRBJ2-3; perhaps TRBD2 as D (6 bases). V was clipped by 4 bases and J by 3 bases, with 14 bases between them. Per the germline V gene, CDR1 is SGHTA and CDR2 is FQGNSA. There are 15 residues in the CDR3. The complete variable domain, with remaining parts taken from reference TRBV7-2 and TRBJ2-3, reads GAGVSQSPSNKVTEKGKDVELRCDPISGHTALYWYRQSLGQGLEFLIYFQGNSAPDKSGLPSDRFSAERTGGSVSTLTIQRTQQEDSAVYLCASSSQGGSTDTQYFGPGTRLTVL.

This clonotype has only a few counts. The gene calls are TRBV14 and TRBJ1-2, with TRBD1 as a possible D gene (5 bases). Trimming took 0 bases from V and 7 from J, leaving 12 bases between them. The CDR3 extends over 14 amino acids. The germline gives CDR1 SGHDN, CDR2 FVKESK. The CDR3 DNA is TGTGCCAGCAGCCAAGAAGTTCCGGGGGTTGGCTACACCTTC. Its protein is CASSQEVPGVGYTF.

This clonotype has only a few counts. The chain employs TRBV7-9 and TRBJ2-3; TRBD1 matches at 7 bases. This CDR3 region has 17 residues. Germline assignment: CDR1 SEHNR and CDR2 FQNEAQ (reference sequence). The J segment lost 2 bases and the V segment lost 1 base, leaving 9 bases of the junction unmatched. The CDR3 spells CASSLEGQRQHTDTQYF. Written as DNA, the CDR3 is TGTGCCAGCAGCTTAGAGGGACAGCGGCAACACACAGATACGCAGTATTTT.

The V gene is TRBV6-5, the J gene TRBJ2-2; D assignment may be TRBD1 or TRBD2 (5 bases each). The CDR3 is made up of 17 amino acids. The ends were cut back, 8 bases at V and 0 bases at J, with 19 bases in the middle. The germline V gene encodes CDR1 MNHEY and CDR2 SVGAGI. DNA for the CDR3: TGTGCCAGCCCGCAAAACGGCTGGGGGACGAACACCGGGGAGCTGTTTTTT. It is translated as CASPQNGWGTNTGELFF.

V usage is TRBV12-3 or TRBV12-4 and J usage is TRBJ2-3; 9 bases agree with TRBD2. V trimming: 2 bases; J trimming: 5 bases; junction bases outside the gene matches: 8. The CDR3 totals 16 residues. The CDR3 DNA sequence: TGTGCCAGCAGTTTACAGGCGGCGGGGGGGATAGATACGCAGTATTTT. Protein sequence: CASSLQAAGGIDTQYF.

This clonotype has just a few counts. The chain recombines TRBV5-1 with TRBJ2-7; 7 bases match TRBD2. The ends lost 7 bases at V and 3 bases at J; junction bases unmatched: 13. The CDR3 sequence is 15 residues long. The germline CDR1 and CDR2 sequences are SGHRS and YFSETQ. Written as DNA, the CDR3 is TGCGCCAGCCGCCCGGCCAGCGGGACCCACTACGAGCAGTACTTC. It specifies CASRPASGTHYEQYF.

This clonotype was counted a few times. V usage is TRBV20-1 and J usage is TRBJ2-7, with 8 bases matching TRBD1. Germline V gene sequence: CDR1 DFQATT, CDR2 SNEGSKA (reference sequence). J was trimmed by 9 bases and V by 0 bases; bases with no gene match: 7. This CDR3 is built from 13 residues. CDR3: CSAREWTGYGQYF. CDR3 nucleotide sequence: TGCAGTGCTAGAGAATGGACAGGGTATGGGCAGTACTTC.